The clone carrying this TCR beta chain has a handful of counts. Its antigen is unidentified. The sample is drawn from a study of T cell repertoires in ileal Crohn's disease. Here immunoSEQ multiplex PCR was the method, and the copy in TCRdb shows in-frame clones only, minus some. This table holds approximately 13,000 clones, around 79% found once. Study conclusions and caveats: Compared with CD4 T cells, sorted CD8 cells carried more expanded clones. Clonal expansions were more frequent in active smokers than non-smokers at surgery.

The CDR3 extends over 16 amino acids. Trimming removed 1 base at V and 0 bases at J, with 16 bases between. Germline CDR1 and CDR2: GTSNPN and SVGIG (reference sequence). This clonotype was sampled from an adult with Crohn's disease. Sequenced input: ileal tissue. The chain combines TRBV30 with TRBJ2-7, with D hard to call. The DNA for the CDR3 is TGTGCCTGGAGTGACTTAGGAGCCGGATACTCCTACGAGCAGTACTTC. Translation gives CAWSDLGAGYSYEQYF.